This entry is about one TCR beta chain. These data are taken from a study of control samples from healthy donors and cancer patients. This CDR3 region has 18 residues. Germline lookup yields CDR1 SGHVS and CDR2 FQNEAQ. V was clipped by 3 bases and J by 0 bases, with 21 bases between them. Produced via immunoSEQ multiplex PCR; TCRdb's table is partial and in-frame only. The sample has roughly 450,000 clones, approximately 90% seen once. The source of this sequence is a man aged 40-49 years with head and neck cancer. Sequencing input: PBMCs. The V gene is TRBV7-8, the J gene TRBJ2-7; possible D gene TRBD2, 5 bases. CDR3 nucleotides: TGTGCCAGCAGCTTCCCGAGCGGATTCCCTGATGACTCCTACGAGCAGTACTTC. Translating it yields CASSFPSGFPDDSYEQYF.